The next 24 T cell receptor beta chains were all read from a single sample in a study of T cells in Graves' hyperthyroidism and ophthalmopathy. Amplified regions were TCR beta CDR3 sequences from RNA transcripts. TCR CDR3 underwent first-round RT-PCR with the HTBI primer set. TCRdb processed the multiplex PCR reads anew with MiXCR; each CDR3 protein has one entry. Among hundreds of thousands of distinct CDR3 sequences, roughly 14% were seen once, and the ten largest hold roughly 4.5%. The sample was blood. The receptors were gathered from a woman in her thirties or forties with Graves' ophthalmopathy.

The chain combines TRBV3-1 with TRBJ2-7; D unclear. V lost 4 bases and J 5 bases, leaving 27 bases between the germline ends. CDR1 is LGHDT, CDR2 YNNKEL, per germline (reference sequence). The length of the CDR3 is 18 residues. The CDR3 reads CASSRATDGLRGSHEQYF. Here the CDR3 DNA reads TGTGCCAGCAGCCGAGCCACGGACGGGTTAAGAGGTTCTCACGAGCAGTACTTC.

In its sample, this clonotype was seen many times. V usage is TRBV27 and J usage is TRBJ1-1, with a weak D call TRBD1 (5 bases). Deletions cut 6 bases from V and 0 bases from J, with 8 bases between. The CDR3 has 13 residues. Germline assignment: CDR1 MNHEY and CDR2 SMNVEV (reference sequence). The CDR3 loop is CASRLGVNTEAFF. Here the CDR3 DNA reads TGTGCCAGCAGGCTGGGGGTGAACACTGAAGCTTTCTTT.

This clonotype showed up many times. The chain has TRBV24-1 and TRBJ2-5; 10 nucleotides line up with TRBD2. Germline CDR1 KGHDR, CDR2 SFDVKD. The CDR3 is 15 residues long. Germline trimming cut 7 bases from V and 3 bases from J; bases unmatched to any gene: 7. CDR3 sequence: CATSRSGLAEETQYF. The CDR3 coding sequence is TGTGCCACCAGCCGATCCGGACTAGCGGAAGAGACCCAGTACTTC.

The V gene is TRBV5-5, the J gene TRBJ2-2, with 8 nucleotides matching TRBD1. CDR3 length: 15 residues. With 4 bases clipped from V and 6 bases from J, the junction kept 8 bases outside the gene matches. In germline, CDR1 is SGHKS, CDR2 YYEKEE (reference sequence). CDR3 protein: CASSPSGGASGELFF. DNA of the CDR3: TGTGCCAGCAGCCCATCAGGGGGCGCGTCCGGGGAGCTGTTTTTT.

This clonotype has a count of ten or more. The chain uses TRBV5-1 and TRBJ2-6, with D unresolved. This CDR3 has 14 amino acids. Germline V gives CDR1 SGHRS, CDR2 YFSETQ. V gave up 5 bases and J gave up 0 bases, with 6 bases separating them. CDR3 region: CASRLGSGANVLTF. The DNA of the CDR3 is TGCGCCAGCAGGCTAGGCTCTGGGGCCAACGTCCTGACTTTC.

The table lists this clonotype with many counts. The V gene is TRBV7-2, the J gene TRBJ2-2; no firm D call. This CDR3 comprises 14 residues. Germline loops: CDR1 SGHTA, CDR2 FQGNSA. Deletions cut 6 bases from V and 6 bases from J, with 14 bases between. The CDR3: CASSYSESSGELFF. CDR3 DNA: TGTGCCAGCAGTTACTCTGAGAGTTCCGGGGAGCTGTTTTTT.

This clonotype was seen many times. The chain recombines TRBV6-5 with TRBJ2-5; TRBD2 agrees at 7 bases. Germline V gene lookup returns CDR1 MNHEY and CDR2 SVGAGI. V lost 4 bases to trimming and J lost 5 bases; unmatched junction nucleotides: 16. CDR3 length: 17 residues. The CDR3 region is CASSSTLIGLAAETQYF. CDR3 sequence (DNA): TGTGCCAGCAGTTCCACCCTCATTGGCCTAGCGGCGGAGACCCAGTACTTC.

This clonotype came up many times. CDR3 amino acids: CSARTTRGKDIQYF. CDR3 DNA: TGCAGTGCTAGGACGACACGGGGTAAAGACATTCAGTACTTC. V and J are TRBV20-1 and TRBJ2-4; D is perhaps TRBD2 (5 bases). In germline, CDR1 is DFQATT, CDR2 SNEGSKA (reference sequence). The CDR3 runs 14 residues. V lost 3 bases and J lost 8, with 17 bases in between.

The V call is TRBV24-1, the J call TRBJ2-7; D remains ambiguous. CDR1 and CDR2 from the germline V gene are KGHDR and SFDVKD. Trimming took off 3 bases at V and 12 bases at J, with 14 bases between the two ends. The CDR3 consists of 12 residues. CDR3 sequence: CATSDPDPTGYF. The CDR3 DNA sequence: TGTGCCACCAGTGATCCGGACCCGACCGGGTACTTC.

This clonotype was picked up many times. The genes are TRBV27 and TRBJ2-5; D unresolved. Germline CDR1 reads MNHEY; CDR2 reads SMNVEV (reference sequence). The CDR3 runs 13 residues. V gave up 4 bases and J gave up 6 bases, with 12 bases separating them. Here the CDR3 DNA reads TGTGCCAGCAGTTACACAGCCCAGCAGACCCAGTACTTC. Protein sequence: CASSYTAQQTQYF.

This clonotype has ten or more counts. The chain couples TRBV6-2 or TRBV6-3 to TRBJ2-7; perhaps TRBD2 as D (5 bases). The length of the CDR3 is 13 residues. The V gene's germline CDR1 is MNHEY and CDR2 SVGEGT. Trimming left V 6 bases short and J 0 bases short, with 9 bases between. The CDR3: CASSSGNSYEQYF. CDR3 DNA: TGTGCCAGCAGCTCCGGGAACTCCTACGAGCAGTACTTC.

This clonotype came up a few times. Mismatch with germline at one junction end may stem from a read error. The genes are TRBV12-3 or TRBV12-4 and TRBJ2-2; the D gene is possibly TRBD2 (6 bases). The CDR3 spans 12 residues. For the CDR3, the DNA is TGTGCCAGCAGTTTAGTGTCCGGGGGGCTGTTTTTT. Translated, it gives CASSLVSGGLFF.

CDR3 sequence (DNA): TGTGCCAGCAGTGGCGGACAGGGGGAGACTGAAGCTTTCTTT. The encoded protein is CASSGGQGETEAFF. The chain is built from TRBV6-1 and TRBJ1-1, with TRBD1 identical over 10 bases. The CDR3 covers 14 residues. V dropped 4 bases and J dropped 5; count of bases not matched to a gene: 4. Germline V lookup: CDR1 MNHNS, CDR2 SASEGT.

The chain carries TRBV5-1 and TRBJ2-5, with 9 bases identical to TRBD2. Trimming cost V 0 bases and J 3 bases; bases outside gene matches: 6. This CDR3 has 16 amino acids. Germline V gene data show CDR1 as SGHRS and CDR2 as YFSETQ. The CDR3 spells CASSLVSGRREETQYF. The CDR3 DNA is TGCGCCAGCAGCTTGGTTAGCGGGAGAAGGGAAGAGACCCAGTACTTC.

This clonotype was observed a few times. CDR3 residues: CASSYLSHEQYF. The CDR3 nucleotides are TGTGCCAGCAGTTACCTCTCGCACGAGCAGTACTTC. The J gene is TRBJ2-7, the V gene TRBV6-2 or TRBV6-3; unclear D gene. Germline V gene lookup returns CDR1 MNHEY and CDR2 SVGEGT. This CDR3 has 12 amino acids. V lost 2 bases and J lost 5, with 7 bases in between.

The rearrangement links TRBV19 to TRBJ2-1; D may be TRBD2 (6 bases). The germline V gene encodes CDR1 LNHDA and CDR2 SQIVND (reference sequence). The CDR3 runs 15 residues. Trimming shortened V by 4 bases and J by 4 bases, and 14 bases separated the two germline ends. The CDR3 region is CASSTTPGGYNEQFF. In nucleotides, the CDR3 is TGTGCCAGTAGTACCACTCCTGGGGGGTACAATGAGCAGTTCTTC.

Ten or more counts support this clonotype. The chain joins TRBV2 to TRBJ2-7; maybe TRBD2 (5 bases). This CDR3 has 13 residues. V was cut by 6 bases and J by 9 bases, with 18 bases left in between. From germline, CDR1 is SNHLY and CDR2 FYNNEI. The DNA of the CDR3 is TGTGCCAGCAGGGTCCCCGCCGCGGGTGCGCAGTACTTC. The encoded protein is CASRVPAAGAQYF.

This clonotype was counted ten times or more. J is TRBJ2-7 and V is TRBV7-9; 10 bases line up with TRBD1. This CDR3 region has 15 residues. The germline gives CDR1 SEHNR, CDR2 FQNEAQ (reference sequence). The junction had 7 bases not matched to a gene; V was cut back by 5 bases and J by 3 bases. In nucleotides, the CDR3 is TGTGCCAGCAGCCATCGACAGGGGGCAAACTACGAGCAGTACTTC. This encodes CASSHRQGANYEQYF.

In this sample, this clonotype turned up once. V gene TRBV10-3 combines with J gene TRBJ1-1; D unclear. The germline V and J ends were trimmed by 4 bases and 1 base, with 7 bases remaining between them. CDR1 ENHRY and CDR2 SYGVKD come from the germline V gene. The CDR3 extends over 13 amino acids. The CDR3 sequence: CAISVQENTEAFF. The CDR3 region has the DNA TGTGCCATCAGTGTTCAAGAGAACACTGAAGCTTTCTTT.

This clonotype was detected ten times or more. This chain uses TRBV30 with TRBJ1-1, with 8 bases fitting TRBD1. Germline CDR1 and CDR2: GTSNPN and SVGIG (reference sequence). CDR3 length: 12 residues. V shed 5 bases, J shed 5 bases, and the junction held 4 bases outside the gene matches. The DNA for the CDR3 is TGTGCCTGGGGACAGGGCAGAACTGAAGCTTTCTTT. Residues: CAWGQGRTEAFF.

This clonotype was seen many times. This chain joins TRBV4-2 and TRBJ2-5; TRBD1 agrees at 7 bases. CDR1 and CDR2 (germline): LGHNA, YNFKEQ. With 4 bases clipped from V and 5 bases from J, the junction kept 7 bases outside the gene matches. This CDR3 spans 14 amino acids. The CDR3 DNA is TGTGCCAGCAGCCTCCCTGAAGGGGGCGAGACCCAGTACTTC. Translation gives CASSLPEGGETQYF.

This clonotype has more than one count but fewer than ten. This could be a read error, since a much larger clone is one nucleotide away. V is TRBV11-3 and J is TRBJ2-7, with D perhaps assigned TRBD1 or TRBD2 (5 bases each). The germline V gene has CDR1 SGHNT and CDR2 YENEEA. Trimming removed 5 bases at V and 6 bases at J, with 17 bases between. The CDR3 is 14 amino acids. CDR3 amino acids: CASSGNGAWGEQYF. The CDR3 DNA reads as TGTGCCAGCAGCGGTAACGGGGCTTGGGGCGAGCAGTACTTC.

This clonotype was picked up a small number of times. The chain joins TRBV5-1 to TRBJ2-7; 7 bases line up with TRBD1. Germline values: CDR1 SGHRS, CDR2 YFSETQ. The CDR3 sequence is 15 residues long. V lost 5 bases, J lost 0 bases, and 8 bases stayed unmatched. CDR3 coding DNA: TGCGCCAGCAGACTCTACAGGGGACCCTCCTACGAGCAGTACTTC. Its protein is CASRLYRGPSYEQYF.

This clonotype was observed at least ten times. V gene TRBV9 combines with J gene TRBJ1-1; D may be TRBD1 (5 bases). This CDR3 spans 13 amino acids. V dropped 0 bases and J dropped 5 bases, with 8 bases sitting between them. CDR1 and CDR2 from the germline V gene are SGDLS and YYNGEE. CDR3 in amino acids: CASSVEQETEAFF. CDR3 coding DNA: TGTGCCAGCAGCGTAGAACAGGAAACTGAAGCTTTCTTT.